This TCR beta chain was profiled in a study of T cells in tuberculosis. Study details: Sequenced TCRs come from CD1B-GMM tetramer-binding T cells.

Germline V CDR1 and CDR2: GTSNPN, SVGIG (reference sequence). The CDR3 extends over 13 amino acids. Study-wide results and limits: T cells binding CD1B-GMM tetramer weakly possibly escaped the sort.

Thawed, overnight-rested PBMC were stained with GMM-loaded CD1B tetramer, viability dye and anti-CD3, then sorted. C32 glucose monomycolate from Rhodococcus equi was loaded onto the CD1B tetramers. Tetramer-negative cells, roughly 100,000 per donor, were also sorted. There are a few counts of this clone. At one end, the junction sequence differs from germline, possibly due to a read error. Profiled with immunoSEQ multiplex PCR; TCRdb holds only in-frame clones, not every one. The table records about 58,000 clones, roughly 90% of them present only once. This TCR was recovered from an adult woman with latent tuberculosis. Sequencing input: CD1b-GMM tetramer-negative cells sorted from PBMCs. The chain couples TRBV30 to TRBJ1-1; TRBD1 might be the D (5 bases). In nucleotides, the CDR3 is TGTGCCTGGAGTGTATATCGCGGGACTGGAGCTTTCTTT. It yields the protein CAWSVYRGTGAFF.